The T cell receptor (beta chain) described here comes from a study of cytomegalovirus exposure and HLA in healthy donors. The overall study: The same platform as the approximately 670 first-cohort repertoires was used for the 95 to 150 validation repertoires, a later analysis reported.

Using immunoSEQ multiplex PCR, the repertoire was profiled, and TCRdb retains in-frame clones only, with some absent. The sample yields around 70,000 clones, around 94% seen once. V lost 5 bases, J lost 7 bases, and 27 bases lay in between. This CDR3 is 17 amino acids long. CDR1 and CDR2 (germline): SGHNT, YENEEA. The donors formed part of the roughly 120-subject validation cohort, distinct from the 666-subject first cohort. J is TRBJ2-7 and V is TRBV11-3; TRBD1 is a possible D gene (6 bases). The sequenced material came from PBMCs. The receptor was derived from a young man in good health and CMV-seropositive. CDR3 nucleotides: TGTGCCAGCAGCACACTCCTTCCGGGACACGATTCGCGGGAGCAGTACTTC. Its translation is CASSTLLPGHDSREQYF.